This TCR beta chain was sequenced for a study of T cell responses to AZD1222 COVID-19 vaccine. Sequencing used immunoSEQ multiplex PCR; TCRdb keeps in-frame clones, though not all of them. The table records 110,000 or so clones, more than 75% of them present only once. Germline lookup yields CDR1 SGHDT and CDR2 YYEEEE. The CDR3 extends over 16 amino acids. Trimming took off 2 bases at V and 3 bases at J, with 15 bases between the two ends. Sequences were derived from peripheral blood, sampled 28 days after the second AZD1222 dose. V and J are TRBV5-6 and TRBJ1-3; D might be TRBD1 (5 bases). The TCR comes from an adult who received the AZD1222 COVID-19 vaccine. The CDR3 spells CASSFRIRGGGNTIYF. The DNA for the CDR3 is TGTGCCAGCAGCTTTCGTATCCGGGGGGGTGGAAACACCATATATTTT.